This paragraph covers one T cell receptor beta chain sequence. This sample was taken from a study of T cell changes during pregnancy in multiple sclerosis. The J segment lost 4 bases and the V segment lost 3 bases, leaving 6 bases of the junction unmatched. The CDR3 totals 15 residues. The germline V gene encodes CDR1 SGHRS and CDR2 YFSETQ. Measured with immunoSEQ multiplex PCR; TCRdb has only the in-frame clones, and not every one. The sample contains around 73,000 clones, around 92% of which appear only once. This chain connects TRBV5-1 to TRBJ2-2, with 7 bases identical to TRBD1. The receptor comes from a female donor in good health, enrolled as a control in a pregnancy study. The sequenced sample was peripheral blood, obtained in the third trimester of pregnancy. The CDR3 DNA is TGCGCCAGCAGCTGGGGGACAGCGAGCACCGGGGAGCTGTTTTTT. It translates to CASSWGTASTGELFF. Full variable domain (rest looked up from reference TRBV5-1 and TRBJ2-2): KAGVTQTPRYLIKTRGQQVTLSCSPISGHRSVSWYQQTPGQGLQFLFEYFSETQRNKGNFPGRFSGRQFSNSRSEMNVSTLELGDSALYLCASSWGTASTGELFFGEGSRLTVL.